The TCR beta chain under discussion was sequenced for a study of beta chain features in type 1 diabetes. Overall study findings and caveats: Type 1 diabetes patients showed a moderate but significant shortening of TCRB CDR3s in all four CD4+ subsets.

Germline CDR1 and CDR2: KGHSH and LQKENI. The CDR3 runs to 14 residues. Trimming left V 6 bases short and J 4 bases short, with 12 bases between. This clone was picked up a small number of times. Its antigen is unknown. Investigators reverse transcribed all isolated RNA, so they sequenced expressed TCRB transcripts. Assay: immunoSEQ multiplex PCR; the TCRdb copy retains only in-frame clones and omits some. The data contain some 350,000 clones, over 8.5% of them singletons. The receptor was isolated from a man aged 25-40 years with type 1 diabetes. Sequencing was performed on central memory CD4+ T cells from blood. The V call is TRBV18, the J call TRBJ2-2; no clear D. CDR3 DNA sequence: TGTGCCAGCTCTCCGGGCCTAGGCACCGGGGAGCTGTTTTTT. This codes for CASSPGLGTGELFF.